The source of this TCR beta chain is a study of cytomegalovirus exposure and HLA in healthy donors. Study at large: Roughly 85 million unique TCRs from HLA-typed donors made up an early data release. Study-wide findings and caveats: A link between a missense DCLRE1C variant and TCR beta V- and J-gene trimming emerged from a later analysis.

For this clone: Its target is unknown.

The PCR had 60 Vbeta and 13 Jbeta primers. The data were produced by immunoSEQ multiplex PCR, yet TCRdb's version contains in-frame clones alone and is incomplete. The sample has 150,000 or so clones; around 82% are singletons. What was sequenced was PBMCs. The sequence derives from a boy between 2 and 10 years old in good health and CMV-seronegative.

For the CDR3, the DNA is TGTGCCAGCAGTGAAGTAAATGGGGCCAACGTCCTGACTTTC. Translating gives CASSEVNGANVLTF. This chain links TRBV2 with TRBJ2-6; the D is unclear. The germline V and J ends were trimmed by 1 base and 3 bases, with 4 bases remaining between them. In germline, CDR1 is SNHLY, CDR2 FYNNEI. This CDR3 is built from 14 residues.